The T cell receptor beta chain described here comes from a study of shared clonotypes between healthy human individuals. In the original analysis: ImmunoSEQ output lacked quality scores and full-length reads, limiting matched filtering. Clones were read by immunoSEQ multiplex PCR, and TCRdb kept only the in-frame ones, dropping some. V, J and clone size were drawn from that table, and D and trimming were deduced from the DNA. The top ten clones hold less than 0.55% of a sample with some 1.5 million clones, nearly 99% of them seen once. Losses at the gene ends were 1 base for V and 3 bases for J; bases not matched to a gene: 5. Germline CDR1 reads LNHNV; CDR2 reads YYDKDF (reference sequence). The CDR3 is made up of 15 amino acids.

This chain uses TRBV15 with TRBJ2-7, with 8 bases identical to TRBD1. The sequenced sample was naive CD4+ T cells sorted from blood. Subset here: CD45RA+ positively selected. The clonotype originates from a man aged 25-45 years in good health. CDR3 nucleotides: TGTGCCACCAGCAGAGGGGACAGGCATAACTACGAGCAGTACTTC. It encodes CATSRGDRHNYEQYF.